Described below is a single T cell receptor beta chain sequence and its context. This entry comes from a study of blood T cell repertoires in COVID-19. Background on the study: Donors in the United States, Italy and Spain gave samples during acute or convalescent COVID-19.

Trimming took 4 bases from V and 8 from J; bases not matched to a gene: 6. The length of the CDR3 is 15 residues. Germline CDR1 and CDR2: MNHEY and SMNVEV (reference sequence). The method was immunoSEQ multiplex PCR; TCRdb's version includes in-frame clones alone and lacks a portion of them. The table shows 90,000 to 120,000 clones, with approximately 88% occurring only once. The clonotype comes from a man aged 35-49 years with active or convalescent COVID-19. The rearrangement uses TRBV27 and TRBJ2-2; 11 nucleotides align to TRBD2. Input material: peripheral blood. CDR3 region: CASSYGTSGIGELFF. The DNA for the CDR3 is TGTGCCAGCAGTTATGGGACTAGCGGAATAGGGGAGCTGTTTTTT.